Listed here are 11 T cell receptor beta chains from one sample, sequenced in a study of blood T cell repertoires in COVID-19. TCRdb keeps only in-frame clones here, not all; method: immunoSEQ multiplex PCR. The profile shows about 220,000 clones, roughly four fifths of them singletons. The sequenced sample consisted of PBMCs or T cells enriched from blood (not recorded which). These receptors all stem from a woman aged 60-75 years who had recovered from COVID-19.

The chain has TRBV27 and TRBJ1-3; unclear D gene. The V gene's germline CDR1 is MNHEY and CDR2 SMNVEV (reference sequence). The CDR3 sequence is 15 residues long. The V gene lost 3 bases and the J gene lost 0 bases, with 9 bases spanning the gap. The CDR3 reads CASSFTAGSGNTIYF. The CDR3, as DNA: TGTGCCAGCAGTTTCACAGCCGGCTCTGGAAACACCATATATTTT.

The chain has TRBV4-2 and TRBJ2-3; D is perhaps TRBD2 (6 bases). The CDR3 is 14 amino acids. Trimming pared 4 bases from V and 5 bases from J, leaving 13 bases between. Germline V gene sequence: CDR1 LGHNA, CDR2 YNFKEQ. The CDR3 is CASSPLDSGDTQYF. CDR3 nucleotide sequence: TGTGCCAGCAGCCCCCTAGATAGCGGAGATACGCAGTATTTT.

The chain uses TRBV5-1 and TRBJ2-3, with a weak D call TRBD1 (6 bases). Trimming cost V 1 base and J 1 base, with 19 bases left between them. The CDR3 has 18 residues. Germline V gives CDR1 SGHRS, CDR2 YFSETQ. CDR3 region: CASSLSPRSGARTDTQYF. DNA for the CDR3: TGCGCCAGCAGCTTGTCCCCCCGATCAGGGGCCCGCACAGATACGCAGTATTTT.

J is TRBJ1-5 and V is TRBV19; unclear D gene. The V and J ends lost 6 bases and 2 bases respectively, with 11 bases between them. The CDR3 is 14 residues long. Germline V lookup: CDR1 LNHDA, CDR2 SQIVND (reference sequence). In DNA form, the CDR3 reads TGTGCCAGTAGAACCGGTGCGGGCAATCAGCCCCAGCATTTT. The encoded protein is CASRTGAGNQPQHF. Filled out from reference TRBV19 and TRBJ1-5, the complete variable domain reads DGGITQSPKYLFRKEGQNVTLSCEQNLNHDAMYWYRQDPGQGLRLIYYSQIVNDFQKGDIAEGYSVSREKKESFPLTVTSAQKNPTAFYLCASRTGAGNQPQHFGDGTRLSIL.

The chain couples TRBV6-6 to TRBJ1-4; D is unresolved. V lost 5 bases to trimming and J lost 8 bases, with 18 bases between them. The CDR3 spans 15 residues. The V gene's germline CDR1 is MNHNY and CDR2 SVGAGI (reference sequence). CDR3 in amino acids: CASSGFGLKGEKLFF. The CDR3 DNA is TGTGCCAGCAGTGGGTTTGGGCTGAAAGGCGAAAAACTGTTTTTT.

V is TRBV2 and J is TRBJ2-2, with a weak D call TRBD2 (6 bases). The CDR3 runs to 17 residues. Germline V lookup: CDR1 SNHLY, CDR2 FYNNEI. Trimming left V 6 bases short and J 4 bases short, with 21 bases between. The CDR3 here is CASSVLATTLFTGELFF. The CDR3 bases are TGTGCCAGCAGCGTACTAGCTACTACGCTGTTCACCGGGGAGCTGTTTTTT.

The chain has TRBV18 and TRBJ2-7, with TRBD1 matching over 8 bases. The CDR3 spans 15 residues. The V and J ends lost 1 base and 4 bases, in that order; junction bases with no gene match: 6. Germline CDR1 is KGHSH and CDR2 is LQKENI. The CDR3 DNA reads TGTGCCAGCTCACCACGGACAGGGCCAAGGTACGAGCAGTACTTC. The encoded protein is CASSPRTGPRYEQYF. Together with reference TRBV18 and TRBJ2-7, the CDR3 gives the full variable domain: NAGVMQNPRHLVRRRGQEARLRCSPMKGHSHVYWYRQLPEEGLKFMVYLQKENIIDESGMPKERFSAEFPKEGPSILRIQQVVRGDSAAYFCASSPRTGPRYEQYFGPGTRLTVT.

The chain carries TRBV11-2 and TRBJ2-5; 11 positions agree with TRBD1. The CDR3 is 15 amino acids. The germline gives CDR1 SGHAT, CDR2 FQNNGV. V trimming: 5 bases; J trimming: 5 bases; junction bases outside the gene matches: 7. The CDR3, as DNA: TGTGCCAGCAGCCCCCGGACAGGGGGCTGGGAGACCCAGTACTTC. It specifies CASSPRTGGWETQYF.

CDR3 amino acids: CASSLVRGGGTEAFF. CDR3 sequence (DNA): TGTGCCAGCAGCTTAGTGCGGGGAGGGGGCACTGAAGCTTTCTTT. V and J are TRBV7-2 and TRBJ1-1, with D perhaps TRBD1 (6 bases). CDR1 and CDR2 (germline): SGHTA, FQGNSA. CDR3 length: 15 residues. Trimming left V 1 base short and J 4 bases short, with 13 bases between.

The chain links TRBV7-2 to TRBJ1-2, with TRBD1 matching over 9 bases. V gave up 6 bases and J gave up 0 bases; unmatched junction bases: 5. The germline V gene encodes CDR1 SGHTA and CDR2 FQGNSA. CDR3 length equals 15 residues. The DNA of the CDR3 is TGTGCCAGCAGGGACACAGGGGGCTCTAACTATGGCTACACCTTC. It codes for CASRDTGGSNYGYTF. Full variable domain (rest looked up from reference TRBV7-2 and TRBJ1-2): GAGVSQSPSNKVTEKGKDVELRCDPISGHTALYWYRQSLGQGLEFLIYFQGNSAPDKSGLPSDRFSAERTGGSVSTLTIQRTQQEDSAVYLCASRDTGGSNYGYTFGSGTRLTVV.

The genes are TRBV28 and TRBJ1-2; no reliable D call. The germline V gene has CDR1 MDHEN and CDR2 SYDVKM. V was cut by 4 bases and J by 6 bases, with 9 bases left in between. This CDR3 contains 12 residues. The CDR3: CASSSIVDGYTF. Written as DNA, the CDR3 is TGTGCCAGCAGTTCCATTGTTGATGGCTACACCTTC.